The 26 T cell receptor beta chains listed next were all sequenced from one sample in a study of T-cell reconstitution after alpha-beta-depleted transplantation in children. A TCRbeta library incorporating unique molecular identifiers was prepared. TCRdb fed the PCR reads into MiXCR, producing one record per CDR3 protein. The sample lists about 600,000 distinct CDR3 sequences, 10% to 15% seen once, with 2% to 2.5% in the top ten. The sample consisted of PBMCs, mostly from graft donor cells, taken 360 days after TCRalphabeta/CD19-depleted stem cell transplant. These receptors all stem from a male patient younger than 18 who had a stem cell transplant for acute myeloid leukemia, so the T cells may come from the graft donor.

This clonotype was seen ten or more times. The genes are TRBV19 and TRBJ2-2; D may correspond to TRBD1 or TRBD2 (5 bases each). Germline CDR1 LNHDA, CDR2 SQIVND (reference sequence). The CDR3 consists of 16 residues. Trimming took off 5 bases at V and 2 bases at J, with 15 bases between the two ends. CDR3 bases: TGTGCCAGTAGTGATCAGGGACCGTATAACACCGGGGAGCTGTTTTTT. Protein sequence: CASSDQGPYNTGELFF. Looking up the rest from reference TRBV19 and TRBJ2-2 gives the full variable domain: DGGITQSPKYLFRKEGQNVTLSCEQNLNHDAMYWYRQDPGQGLRLIYYSQIVNDFQKGDIAEGYSVSREKKESFPLTVTSAQKNPTAFYLCASSDQGPYNTGELFFGEGSRLTVL.

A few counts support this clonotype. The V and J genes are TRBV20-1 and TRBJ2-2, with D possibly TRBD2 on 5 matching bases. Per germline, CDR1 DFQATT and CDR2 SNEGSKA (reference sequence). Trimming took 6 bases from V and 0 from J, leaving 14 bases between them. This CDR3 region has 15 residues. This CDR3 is CSASDYRANTGELFF. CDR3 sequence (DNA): TGCAGTGCCAGTGACTACCGCGCGAACACCGGGGAGCTGTTTTTT.

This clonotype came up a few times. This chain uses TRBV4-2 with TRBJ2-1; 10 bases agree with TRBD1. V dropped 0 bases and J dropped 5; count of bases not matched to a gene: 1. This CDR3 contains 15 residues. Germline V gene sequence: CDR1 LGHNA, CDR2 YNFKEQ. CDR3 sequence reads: CASSQDGQGDNEQFF. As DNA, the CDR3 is TGTGCCAGCAGCCAAGATGGACAGGGGGACAATGAGCAGTTCTTC.

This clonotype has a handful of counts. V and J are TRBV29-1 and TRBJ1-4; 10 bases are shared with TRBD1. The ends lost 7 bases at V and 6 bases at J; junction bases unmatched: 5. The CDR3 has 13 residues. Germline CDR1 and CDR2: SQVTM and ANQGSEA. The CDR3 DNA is TGCAGCGCCGCCGGGACAGGGGATGAAAAACTGTTTTTT. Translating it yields CSAAGTGDEKLFF.

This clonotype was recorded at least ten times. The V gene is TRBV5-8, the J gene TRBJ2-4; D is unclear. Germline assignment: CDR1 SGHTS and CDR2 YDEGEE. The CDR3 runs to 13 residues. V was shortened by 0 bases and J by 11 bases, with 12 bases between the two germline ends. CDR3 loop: CASSLEVQTVQYF. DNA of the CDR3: TGTGCCAGCAGCTTGGAGGTCCAGACCGTTCAGTACTTC.

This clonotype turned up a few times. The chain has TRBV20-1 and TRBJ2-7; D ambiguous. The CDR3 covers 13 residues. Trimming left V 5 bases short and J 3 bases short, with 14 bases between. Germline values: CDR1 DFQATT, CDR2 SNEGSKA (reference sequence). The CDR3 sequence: CSARGTIHYEQYF. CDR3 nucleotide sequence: TGCAGTGCTCGTGGTACCATCCACTACGAGCAGTACTTC.

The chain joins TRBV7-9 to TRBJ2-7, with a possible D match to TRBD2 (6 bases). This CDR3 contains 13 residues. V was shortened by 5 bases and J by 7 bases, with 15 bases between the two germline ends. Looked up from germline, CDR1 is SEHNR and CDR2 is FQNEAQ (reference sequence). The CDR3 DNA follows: TGTGCCAGCAGCCGCCGGGAGCCGGGGGAGCAGTACTTC. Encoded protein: CASSRREPGEQYF.

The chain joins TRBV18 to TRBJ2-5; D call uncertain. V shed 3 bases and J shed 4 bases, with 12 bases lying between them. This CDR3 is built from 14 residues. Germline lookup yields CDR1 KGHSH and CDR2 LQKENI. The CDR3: CASSPLTIVETQYF. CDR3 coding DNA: TGTGCCAGCTCACCGCTAACTATCGTAGAGACCCAGTACTTC.

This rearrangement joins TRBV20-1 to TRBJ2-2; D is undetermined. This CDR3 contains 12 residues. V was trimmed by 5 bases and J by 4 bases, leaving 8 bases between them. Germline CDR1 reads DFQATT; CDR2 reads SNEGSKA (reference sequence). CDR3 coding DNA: TGCAGTGCTCTAAGGGTCACCGGGGAGCTGTTTTTT. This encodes CSALRVTGELFF.

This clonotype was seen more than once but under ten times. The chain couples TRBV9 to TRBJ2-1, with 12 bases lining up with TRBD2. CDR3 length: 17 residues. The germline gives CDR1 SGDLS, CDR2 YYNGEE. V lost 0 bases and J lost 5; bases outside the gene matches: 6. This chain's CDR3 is CASSVGASGRANNEQFF. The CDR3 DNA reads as TGTGCCAGCAGCGTAGGGGCTAGCGGGAGGGCTAACAATGAGCAGTTCTTC.

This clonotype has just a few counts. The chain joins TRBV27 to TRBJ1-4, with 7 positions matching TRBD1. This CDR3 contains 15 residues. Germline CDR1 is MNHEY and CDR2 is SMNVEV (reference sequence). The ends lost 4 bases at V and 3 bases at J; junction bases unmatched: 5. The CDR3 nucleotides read TGTGCCAGCAGTTACACAGGGGCCCCTAATGAAAAACTGTTTTTT. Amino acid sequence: CASSYTGAPNEKLFF.

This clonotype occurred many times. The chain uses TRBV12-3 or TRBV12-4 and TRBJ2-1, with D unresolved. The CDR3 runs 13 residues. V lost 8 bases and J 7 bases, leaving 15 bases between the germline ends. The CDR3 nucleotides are TGTGCCAGCGCCCCGTCAAGGTTAAATGAGCAGTTCTTC. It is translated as CASAPSRLNEQFF.

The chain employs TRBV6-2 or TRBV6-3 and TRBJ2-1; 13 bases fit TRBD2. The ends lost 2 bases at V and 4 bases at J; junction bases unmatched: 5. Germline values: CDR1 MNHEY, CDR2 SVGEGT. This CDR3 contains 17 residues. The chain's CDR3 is CASSYGLAGEGYNEQFF. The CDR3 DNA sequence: TGTGCCAGCAGTTACGGACTAGCGGGAGAGGGATACAATGAGCAGTTCTTC.

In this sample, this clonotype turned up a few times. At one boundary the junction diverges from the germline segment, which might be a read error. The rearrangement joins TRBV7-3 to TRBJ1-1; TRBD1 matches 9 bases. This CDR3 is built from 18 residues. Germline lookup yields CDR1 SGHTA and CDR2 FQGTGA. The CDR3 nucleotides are TGTGCCACCAGCTCAGACACGGCCCGAACAGGGGGCGGGACTGAAGCTTTCTTT. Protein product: CATSSDTARTGGGTEAFF.

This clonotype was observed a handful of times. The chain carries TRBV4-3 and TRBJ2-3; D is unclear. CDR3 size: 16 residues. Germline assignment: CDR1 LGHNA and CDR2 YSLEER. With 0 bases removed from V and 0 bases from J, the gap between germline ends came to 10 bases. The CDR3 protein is CASSQENGQSTDTQYF. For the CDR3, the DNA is TGCGCCAGCAGCCAAGAGAATGGTCAGAGCACAGATACGCAGTATTTT.

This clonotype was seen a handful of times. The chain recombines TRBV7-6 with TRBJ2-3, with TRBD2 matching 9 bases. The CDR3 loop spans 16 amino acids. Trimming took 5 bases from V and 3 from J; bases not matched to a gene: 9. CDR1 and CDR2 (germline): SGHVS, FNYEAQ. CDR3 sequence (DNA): TGTGCCAGCAGCCTCCTTGCTAGCGGGAAAACAGATACGCAGTATTTT. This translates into CASSLLASGKTDTQYF. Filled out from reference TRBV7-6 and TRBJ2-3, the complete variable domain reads GAGVSQSPRYKVTKRGQDVALRCDPISGHVSLYWYRQALGQGPEFLTYFNYEAQQDKSGLPNDRFSAERPEGSISTLTIQRTEQRDSAMYRCASSLLASGKTDTQYFGPGTRLTVL.

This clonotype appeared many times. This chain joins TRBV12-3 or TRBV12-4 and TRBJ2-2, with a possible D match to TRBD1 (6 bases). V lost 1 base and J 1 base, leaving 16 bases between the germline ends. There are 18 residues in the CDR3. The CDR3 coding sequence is TGTGCCAGCAGTTTAGTATGGTTCGTAGGGGGGAACACCGGGGAGCTGTTTTTT. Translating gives CASSLVWFVGGNTGELFF.

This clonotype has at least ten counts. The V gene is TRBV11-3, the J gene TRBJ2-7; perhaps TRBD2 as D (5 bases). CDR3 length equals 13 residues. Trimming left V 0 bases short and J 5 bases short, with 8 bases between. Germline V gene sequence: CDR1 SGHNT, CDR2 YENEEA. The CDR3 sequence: CASSLDGVHEQYF. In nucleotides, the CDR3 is TGTGCCAGCAGCTTAGACGGGGTCCACGAGCAGTACTTC.

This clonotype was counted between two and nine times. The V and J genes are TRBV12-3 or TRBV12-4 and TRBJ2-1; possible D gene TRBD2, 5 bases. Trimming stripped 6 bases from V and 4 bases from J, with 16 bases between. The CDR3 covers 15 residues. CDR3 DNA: TGTGCCAGCAGCCTCTTGCGGGCTTCTTACAATGAGCAGTTCTTC. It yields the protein CASSLLRASYNEQFF.

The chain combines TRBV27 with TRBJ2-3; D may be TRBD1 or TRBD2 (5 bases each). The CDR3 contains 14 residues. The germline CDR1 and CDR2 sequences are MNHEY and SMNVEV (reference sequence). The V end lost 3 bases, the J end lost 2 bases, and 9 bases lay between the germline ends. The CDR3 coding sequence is TGTGCCAGCAGTTTCTTCGGGGCCACAGATACGCAGTATTTT. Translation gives CASSFFGATDTQYF.

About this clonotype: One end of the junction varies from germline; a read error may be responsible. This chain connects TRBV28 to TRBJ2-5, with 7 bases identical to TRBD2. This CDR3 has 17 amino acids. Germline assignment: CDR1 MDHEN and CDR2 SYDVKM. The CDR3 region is CAGSFPGEGSVEETQYF. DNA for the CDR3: TGTGCCGGCAGTTTCCCCGGGGAGGGGTCGGTAGAAGAGACCCAGTACTTC. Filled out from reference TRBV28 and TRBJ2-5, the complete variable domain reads DVKVTQSSRYLVKRTGEKVFLECVQDMDHENMFWYRQDPGLGLRLIYFSYDVKMKEKGDIPEGYSVSREKKERFSLILESASTNQTSMYLCAGSFPGEGSVEETQYFGPGTRLLVL.

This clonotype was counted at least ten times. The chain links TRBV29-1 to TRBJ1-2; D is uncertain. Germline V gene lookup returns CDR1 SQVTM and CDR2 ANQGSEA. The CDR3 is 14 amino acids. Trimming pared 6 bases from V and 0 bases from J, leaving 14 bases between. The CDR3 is CSVLGGETNYGYTF. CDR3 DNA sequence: TGCAGCGTCCTAGGAGGCGAAACTAACTATGGCTACACCTTC. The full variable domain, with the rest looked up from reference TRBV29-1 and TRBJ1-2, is SAVISQKPSRDICQRGTSLTIQCQVDSQVTMMFWYRQQPGQSLTLIATANQGSEATYESGFVIDKFPISRPNLTFSTLTVSNMSPEDSSIYLCSVLGGETNYGYTFGSGTRLTVV.

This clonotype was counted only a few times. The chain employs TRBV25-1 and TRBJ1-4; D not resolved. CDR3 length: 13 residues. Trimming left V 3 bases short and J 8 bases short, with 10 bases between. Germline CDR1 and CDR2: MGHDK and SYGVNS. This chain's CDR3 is CASSDFIREKLFF. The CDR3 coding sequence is TGTGCCAGCAGTGATTTCATAAGGGAAAAACTGTTTTTT.

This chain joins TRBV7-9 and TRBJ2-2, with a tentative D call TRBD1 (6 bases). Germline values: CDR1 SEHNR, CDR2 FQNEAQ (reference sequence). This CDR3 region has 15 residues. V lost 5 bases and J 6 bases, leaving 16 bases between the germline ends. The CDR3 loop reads CASSKTGTWAGELFF. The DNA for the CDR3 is TGTGCCAGCAGCAAGACAGGAACTTGGGCCGGGGAGCTGTTTTTT.

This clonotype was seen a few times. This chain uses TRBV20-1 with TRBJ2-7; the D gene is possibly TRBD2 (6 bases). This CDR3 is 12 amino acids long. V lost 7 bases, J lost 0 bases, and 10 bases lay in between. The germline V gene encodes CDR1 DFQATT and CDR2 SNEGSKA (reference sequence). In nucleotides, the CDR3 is TGCAGTGGGGGGGTATCCTCCTACGAGCAGTACTTC. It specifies CSGGVSSYEQYF.

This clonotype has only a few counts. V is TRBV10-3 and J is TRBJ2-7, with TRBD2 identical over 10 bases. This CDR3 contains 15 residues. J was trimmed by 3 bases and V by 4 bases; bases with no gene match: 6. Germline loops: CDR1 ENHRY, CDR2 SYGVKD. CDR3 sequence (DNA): TGTGCCATCAGTGGTAGCGGGAGGCTCCGCTACGAGCAGTACTTC. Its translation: CAISGSGRLRYEQYF.